This entry features one T cell receptor beta chain sequence. The sample originates from a study of blood T cell repertoires in COVID-19. Turning to the study itself: Whether acute or convalescent, the COVID-19 samples came from the United States, Italy and Spain. T cells, B-cell-depleted T cells, or PBMCs provided the cDNA or gDNA that served as material.

Source study methods: The assay estimated nucleated cells by amplifying reference gene primers. The method was immunoSEQ multiplex PCR; TCRdb's version includes in-frame clones alone and lacks a portion of them. From that table come the V and J calls and clone size; the DNA was used to work out D and trimming. Found here are 110,000 to 150,000 clones, 85% to 90% of them singletons; the top ten hold roughly 3.2%. The sequencing input was peripheral blood. This TCR was recovered from a woman aged 55 to 70 with active COVID-19.

Written as DNA, the CDR3 is TGCGCCAGCAGCCAGGATGTAGGGAGGGGTCGAAAACTGTTTTTT. Amino acids: CASSQDVGRGRKLFF. The genes are TRBV4-1 and TRBJ1-4, with TRBD1 as a possible D gene (5 bases). This CDR3 comprises 15 residues. Trimming removed 3 bases at V and 10 bases at J, with 18 bases between. Per the germline V gene, CDR1 is MGHRA and CDR2 is YSYEKL.